This T cell receptor beta chain was recovered during a study of early T cells in non-severe SARS-CoV-2 infection. Overall study: Sequencing targeted bulk RNA from unsorted whole blood, leaving chains unpaired.

V lost 0 bases, J lost 5 bases, and 13 bases lay in between. The CDR3 is 14 residues long. Germline loops: CDR1 SQVTM, CDR2 ANQGSEA. Study-wide results and caveats: Missing private and CD4 specificities, VDJdb matching favored anti-spike CD8 responses.

Researchers tagged individual cDNA molecules with unique molecular identifiers. TCRdb independently ran MiXCR on the 5' RACE reads; one entry per CDR3 protein. Of some 82,000 distinct CDR3 sequences in the sample, 12% are singletons; the top ten hold under 3%. A note on this clonotype: Its antigen remains unknown.

This sequence was found in an adult who was a healthcare worker with PCR-confirmed SARS-CoV-2 infection or an uninfected control (not recorded which). J is TRBJ1-1 and V is TRBV29-1; D gene ambiguous. What was sequenced was whole blood. CDR3 loop: CSVEEGRAGTEAFF. DNA for the CDR3: TGCAGCGTTGAAGAGGGCCGGGCGGGTACTGAAGCTTTCTTT.